The 10 T cell receptor beta chains presented below share a single source sample, sequenced in a study of T cell responses to AZD1222 COVID-19 vaccine. Sequencing was performed with immunoSEQ multiplex PCR; in TCRdb, only in-frame clones are kept and a portion is missing. The table includes 120,000 to 150,000 clones, 85% to 95% detected once. Material: peripheral blood, obtained 28 days after the second AZD1222 dose. The receptors shown here come from an adult who received the AZD1222 COVID-19 vaccine.

The chain joins TRBV19 to TRBJ2-1; D is uncertain. The CDR3 sequence is 15 residues long. Deletions cut 3 bases from V and 8 bases from J, with 17 bases between. CDR1 and CDR2 (germline): LNHDA, SQIVND (reference sequence). CDR3 in DNA: TGTGCCAGTAGTATGGGGATCTCCCTTACCCATGAGCAGTTCTTC. It specifies CASSMGISLTHEQFF. The full variable domain, in which reference TRBV19 and TRBJ2-1 provide the parts outside the CDR3, is DGGITQSPKYLFRKEGQNVTLSCEQNLNHDAMYWYRQDPGQGLRLIYYSQIVNDFQKGDIAEGYSVSREKKESFPLTVTSAQKNPTAFYLCASSMGISLTHEQFFGPGTRLTVL.

The chain is built from TRBV5-1 and TRBJ1-4; 7 nucleotides agree with TRBD1. CDR1 and CDR2 from the germline V gene are SGHRS and YFSETQ. V was clipped by 7 bases and J by 0 bases; unmatched bases: 3. The CDR3 consists of 14 residues. The CDR3 nucleotides read TGCGCCAGCCGCAGGGGGTCAACTAATGAAAAACTGTTTTTT. Its translation is CASRRGSTNEKLFF.

This rearrangement joins TRBV6-5 to TRBJ1-5, with 9 nucleotides matching TRBD1. Germline loops: CDR1 MNHEY, CDR2 SVGAGI. Trimming took 6 bases from V and 9 from J; bases not matched to a gene: 9. The CDR3 has 14 amino acids. CDR3 sequence reads: CASSGDRVELPQHF. The CDR3 nucleotides read TGTGCCAGCAGCGGGGACAGGGTAGAATTGCCCCAGCATTTT.

The CDR3 DNA reads as TGTGCCAGCAGCTCCGCCAGATCAGGAAGTTCGGGGAGCAATCAGCCCCAGCATTTT. Amino acids: CASSSARSGSSGSNQPQHF. The chain is built from TRBV7-8 and TRBJ1-5; D unclear. Germline V gives CDR1 SGHVS, CDR2 FQNEAQ. The CDR3 has 19 residues. Trimming removed 4 bases from V and 1 base from J, with 23 bases in between.

This chain connects TRBV7-2 to TRBJ1-2; D gene unclear. CDR1 and CDR2 (germline): SGHTA, FQGNSA. This CDR3 region has 15 residues. V was trimmed by 5 bases and J by 2 bases, leaving 15 bases between them. This CDR3 is CASSQMWAGNYGYTF. In nucleotides, the CDR3 is TGTGCCAGCAGCCAAATGTGGGCCGGGAACTATGGCTACACCTTC.

V gene TRBV30 combines with J gene TRBJ1-6; 7 bases map to TRBD1. The junction had 13 bases not matched to a gene; V was cut back by 4 bases and J by 1 base. Germline loops: CDR1 GTSNPN, CDR2 SVGIG (reference sequence). This CDR3 has 18 amino acids. The CDR3 protein is CAWTRRGQGMSYNSPLHF. Here the CDR3 DNA reads TGTGCCTGGACAAGGAGGGGGCAGGGGATGTCCTATAATTCACCCCTCCACTTT.

The V and J genes are TRBV12-3 or TRBV12-4 and TRBJ1-1; 8 bases line up with TRBD1. CDR3 length equals 12 residues. V lost 7 bases and J lost 7; bases outside the gene matches: 5. The chain's CDR3 is CASTPTGVEAFF. As DNA, the CDR3 is TGTGCCAGCACCCCGACAGGGGTTGAAGCTTTCTTT.

The V gene is TRBV24-1, the J gene TRBJ1-5, with D possibly TRBD1 on 6 matching bases. Between the trimmed V and J ends, which lost 4 bases and 2 bases, there was a span of 17 bases. Germline CDR1 and CDR2: KGHDR and SFDVKD. This CDR3 has 17 residues. The DNA for the CDR3 is TGTGCCACCAGTGACCAGGGACAAAAGACGGGCAATCAGCCCCAGCATTTT. As protein: CATSDQGQKTGNQPQHF.

The gene calls are TRBV6-6 and TRBJ1-1, with no clear D. The CDR3 totals 15 residues. V was pared by 0 bases and J by 1 base, with 9 bases between. The germline V gene encodes CDR1 MNHNY and CDR2 SVGAGI (reference sequence). DNA of the CDR3: TGTGCCAGCAGTTACTCGAGGGCTGGGAACACTGAAGCTTTCTTT. This sequence encodes CASSYSRAGNTEAFF.

V is TRBV6-2 or TRBV6-3 and J is TRBJ1-3; D is undetermined. Germline CDR1 MNHEY, CDR2 SVGEGT. The CDR3 is 15 amino acids. V was cut by 0 bases and J by 7 bases, with 13 bases left in between. The chain's CDR3 is CASSYSTAVGNTIYF. DNA for the CDR3: TGTGCCAGCAGTTACTCGACGGCAGTTGGGAACACCATATATTTT.